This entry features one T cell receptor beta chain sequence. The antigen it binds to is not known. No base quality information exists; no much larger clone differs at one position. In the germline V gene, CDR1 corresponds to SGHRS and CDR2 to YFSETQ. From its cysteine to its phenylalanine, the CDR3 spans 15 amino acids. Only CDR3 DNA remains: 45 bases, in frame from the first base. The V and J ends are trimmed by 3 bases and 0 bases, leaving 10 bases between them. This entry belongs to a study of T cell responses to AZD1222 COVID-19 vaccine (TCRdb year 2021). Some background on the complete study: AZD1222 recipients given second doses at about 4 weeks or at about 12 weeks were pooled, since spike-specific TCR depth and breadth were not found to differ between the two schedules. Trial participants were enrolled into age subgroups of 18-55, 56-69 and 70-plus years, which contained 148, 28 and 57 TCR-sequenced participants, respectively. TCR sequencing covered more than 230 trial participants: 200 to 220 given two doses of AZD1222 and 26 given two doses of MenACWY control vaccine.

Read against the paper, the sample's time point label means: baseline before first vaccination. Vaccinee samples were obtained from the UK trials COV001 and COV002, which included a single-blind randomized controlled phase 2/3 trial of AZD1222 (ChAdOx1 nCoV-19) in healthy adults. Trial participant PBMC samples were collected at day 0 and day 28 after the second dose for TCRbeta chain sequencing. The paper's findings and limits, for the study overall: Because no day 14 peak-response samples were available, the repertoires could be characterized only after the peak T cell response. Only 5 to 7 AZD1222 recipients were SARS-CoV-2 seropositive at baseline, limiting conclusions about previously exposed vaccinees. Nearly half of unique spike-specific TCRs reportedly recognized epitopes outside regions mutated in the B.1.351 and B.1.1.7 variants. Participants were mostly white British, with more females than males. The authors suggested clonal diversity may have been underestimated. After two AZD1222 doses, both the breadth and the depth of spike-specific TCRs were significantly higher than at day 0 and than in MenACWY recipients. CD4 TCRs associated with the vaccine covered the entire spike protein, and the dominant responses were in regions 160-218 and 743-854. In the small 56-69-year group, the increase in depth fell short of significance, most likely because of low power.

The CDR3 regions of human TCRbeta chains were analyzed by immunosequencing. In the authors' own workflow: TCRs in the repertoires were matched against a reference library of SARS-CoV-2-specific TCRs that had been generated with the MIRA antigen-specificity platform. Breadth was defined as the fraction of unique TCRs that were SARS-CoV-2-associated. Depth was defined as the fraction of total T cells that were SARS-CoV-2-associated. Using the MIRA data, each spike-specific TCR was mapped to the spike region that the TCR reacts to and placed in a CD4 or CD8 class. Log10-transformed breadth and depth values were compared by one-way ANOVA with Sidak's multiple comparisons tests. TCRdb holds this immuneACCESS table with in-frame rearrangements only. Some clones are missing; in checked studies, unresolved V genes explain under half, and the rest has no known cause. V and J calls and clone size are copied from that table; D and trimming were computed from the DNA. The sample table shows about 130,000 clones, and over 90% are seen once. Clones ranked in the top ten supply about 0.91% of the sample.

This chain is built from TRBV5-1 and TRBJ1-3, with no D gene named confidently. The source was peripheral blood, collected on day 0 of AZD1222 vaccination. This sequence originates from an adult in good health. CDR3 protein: CASSSSTRSGNTIYF. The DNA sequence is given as TGCGCCAGCAGCTCGAGCACTCGCTCTGGAAACACCATATATTTT.